Below, one T cell receptor (beta chain) is given with its context. No antigen is known for it. The source of the sample is a study of cytomegalovirus exposure and HLA in healthy donors. Findings and caveats of the study: Sequencing probably produced one cluster of sequence variants that were highly shared. Solely CMV serostatus was available to characterize immune exposure.

Primers: 60 Vbeta forward and 13 Jbeta reverse. The assay was immunoSEQ multiplex PCR, and TCRdb's table has in-frame clones only and misses some. The table shows almost 200,000 clones, with around 79% occurring only once. Each of the donors was a healthy bone marrow donor. Sampled while nominally healthy, donors likely had unrecorded immune exposures. The clonotype originates from a male donor in good health and CMV-seropositive. The sequencing sample was made of PBMCs.

CDR3 nucleotide sequence: TGTGCCAGCAGACTAACAGGGGACGGAAAACTGTTTTTT. Its translation is CASRLTGDGKLFF. The V call is TRBV27, the J call TRBJ1-4; 7 bases map to TRBD1. V gave up 6 bases and J gave up 10 bases; unmatched junction bases: 8. Germline CDR1 is MNHEY and CDR2 is SMNVEV (reference sequence). This CDR3 is built from 13 residues.